This T cell receptor (beta chain) was documented in a study of blood T cell repertoires in COVID-19. Looking at the study overall: Nucleic acid was either cDNA or gDNA, and it came from T cells, B-cell-depleted T cells, or PBMCs.

In the source study's methods: Reference gene primer amplification gave estimated nucleated cell counts. The assay was immunoSEQ multiplex PCR, and TCRdb's table has in-frame clones only and misses some. The V and J calls and clone size come from that table; D and trimming were worked out from the DNA. Of some 400,000 clones in the sample, approximately 91% were seen once. Losses at the gene ends were 1 base for V and 8 bases for J; bases not matched to a gene: 6. Germline loops: CDR1 SGHAT, CDR2 FQNNGV. This CDR3 contains 14 residues. All exposed participants met a person with COVID-19 within 2 weeks before entering the study.

Sequencing was done on a sample of PBMCs or T cells enriched from blood (not recorded which). This clonotype originated in a woman aged 40 to 50 who had been exposed to COVID-19. The chain links TRBV11-2 to TRBJ1-2; 8 bases fit TRBD1. The CDR3 sequence: CASSLGTGGGGYTF. The DNA for the CDR3 is TGTGCCAGCAGCTTAGGTACAGGGGGTGGCGGCTACACCTTC.